This TCR beta chain derives from a study of blood T cell repertoires in COVID-19. Assay used: immunoSEQ multiplex PCR; TCRdb lists only in-frame clones, some missing. Here the sample spans approximately 110,000 clones, about 86% being singletons. Looked up from germline, CDR1 is KGHDR and CDR2 is SFDVKD. The CDR3 is made up of 20 amino acids. V dropped 4 bases and J dropped 5; count of bases not matched to a gene: 21. This TCR came from a woman aged 50 to 65 with active or convalescent COVID-19. The chain uses TRBV24-1 and TRBJ2-3; TRBD1 matches at 9 bases. The specimen sequenced was peripheral blood. The CDR3: CATSERTGGAVGGSGDTQYF. Written as DNA, the CDR3 is TGTGCCACCAGTGAACGAACAGGGGGCGCGGTCGGGGGCTCTGGAGATACGCAGTATTTT.